This paragraph covers one T cell receptor (beta chain) sequence. These data are taken from a study of blood T cell repertoires in COVID-19. V gave up 0 bases and J gave up 5 bases, with 11 bases separating them. The germline V gene has CDR1 KGHSH and CDR2 LQKENI. This CDR3 has 14 residues. Measured with immunoSEQ multiplex PCR; TCRdb has only the in-frame clones, and not every one. The sample lists 80,000 to 85,000 clones, 84% occurring once. The sample taken for sequencing was peripheral blood. The chain recombines TRBV18 with TRBJ2-7; no firm D call. The receptor's source is a human donor in a cohort sampled during active COVID-19. CDR3 nucleotide sequence: TGTGCCAGCTCACCACCCAGTTGGTCAAACGAGCAGTACTTC. It specifies CASSPPSWSNEQYF.